These 10 T cell receptor beta chains were all obtained from the same sample, sequenced in a study of T cell repertoires in ileal Crohn's disease. The table came from immunoSEQ multiplex PCR; TCRdb's copy has only in-frame clones and leaves some out. The sample has 30,000 to 35,000 clones, around three quarters seen once. Sequencing was carried out using ileal tissue. These receptor sequences come from an adult with Crohn's disease.

This clone was seen a few times. The rearrangement uses TRBV5-4 and TRBJ2-2, with D possibly TRBD1 on 6 matching bases. Trimming left V 0 bases short and J 0 bases short, with 9 bases between. CDR1 SGHNT and CDR2 YYREEE come from the germline V gene (reference sequence). The CDR3 sequence is 16 residues long. The CDR3 is CASSLGGRSNTGELFF. The CDR3 DNA is TGTGCCAGCAGCTTGGGGGGGCGATCGAACACCGGGGAGCTGTTTTTT.

The rearrangement links TRBV19 to TRBJ1-5; D not certain. CDR3 length: 14 amino acids. The V gene's germline CDR1 is LNHDA and CDR2 SQIVND (reference sequence). Trimming cost V 10 bases and J 0 bases, with 13 bases left between them. As DNA, the CDR3 is TGTGCCACAACCGACACATATAGCAATCAGCCCCAGCATTTT. This sequence encodes CATTDTYSNQPQHF.

The rearrangement joins TRBV2 to TRBJ1-4; 8 bases match TRBD1. This CDR3 comprises 16 residues. V was clipped by 4 bases and J by 0 bases; unmatched bases: 4. CDR1 is SNHLY, CDR2 FYNNEI, per germline. CDR3 sequence (DNA): TGTGCCAGCAGTGGGGACAGGATTTCAACTAATGAAAAACTGTTTTTT. It specifies CASSGDRISTNEKLFF.

This clone was recorded once. CDR3 sequence reads: CASSFSSGRSEQFF. The CDR3 DNA reads as TGTGCCAGCAGCTTCTCTAGCGGGCGGAGCGAGCAGTTCTTC. The V gene is TRBV11-3, the J gene TRBJ2-1; 8 bases match TRBD2. Looked up from germline, CDR1 is SGHNT and CDR2 is YENEEA. CDR3 length: 14 amino acids. The V segment lost 3 bases and the J segment 10 bases; nucleotides outside the gene matches: 8.

This clone was observed once. The chain links TRBV30 to TRBJ2-1; TRBD2 matches at 16 bases. CDR1 is GTSNPN and CDR2 is SVGIG in the germline V gene (reference sequence). The CDR3 is made up of 17 amino acids. The V and J ends lost 3 bases and 8 bases, in that order; junction bases with no gene match: 10. This CDR3 is CAWRAGTSGRAIYEQFF. CDR3 DNA sequence: TGTGCCTGGAGGGCCGGGACTAGCGGGAGGGCCATCTATGAGCAGTTCTTC.

The rearrangement links TRBV7-2 to TRBJ2-7; unclear D gene. CDR3 length: 12 amino acids. The germline V gene encodes CDR1 SGHTA and CDR2 FQGNSA. V was cut by 5 bases and J by 0 bases, with 5 bases left in between. Here the CDR3 DNA reads TGTGCCAGCAGCGCCAGCTCCTACGAGCAGTACTTC. Translating it yields CASSASSYEQYF.

This clone was recorded once. The J gene is TRBJ2-7, the V gene TRBV7-2; tentative D call: TRBD1 (6 bases). CDR3 length: 13 amino acids. Germline lookup yields CDR1 SGHTA and CDR2 FQGNSA. V shed 5 bases and J shed 3 bases, with 11 bases lying between them. The CDR3 loop is CASSAQQGYEQYF. As DNA, the CDR3 is TGTGCCAGCAGCGCACAACAGGGCTACGAGCAGTACTTC.

The genes are TRBV7-2 and TRBJ2-7; D is unclear. This CDR3 has 15 residues. Germline V gene data show CDR1 as SGHTA and CDR2 as FQGNSA. V lost 5 bases and J 6 bases, leaving 20 bases between the germline ends. CDR3: CASSLTALLQREQYF. In DNA, the CDR3 is TGTGCCAGCAGCCTCACGGCACTCCTCCAGCGCGAGCAGTACTTC.

This rearrangement joins TRBV14 to TRBJ1-2; D ambiguous. The CDR3 runs to 14 residues. Germline V gives CDR1 SGHDN, CDR2 FVKESK. V was trimmed by 3 bases and J by 4 bases, leaving 12 bases between them. This CDR3 reads CASSQARTFYGYTF. CDR3 DNA sequence: TGTGCCAGCAGCCAGGCCCGGACTTTCTATGGCTACACCTTC.

As for this clone: At one end, the junction sequence differs from germline, possibly due to a read error. In DNA form, the CDR3 reads TGTGCCGGCAGGTTGGACAGGGCGGACACTGAAGCTTTCTTT. Translation gives CAGRLDRADTEAFF. This chain uses TRBV5-6 with TRBJ1-1; 8 bases agree with TRBD1. Germline loops: CDR1 SGHDT, CDR2 YYEEEE. The CDR3 is 14 residues long.